This T cell receptor (beta chain) was sequenced during a study of Ad26.COV2.S vaccination and SARS-CoV-2 variants. Using immunoSEQ multiplex PCR, the repertoire was profiled, and TCRdb retains in-frame clones only, with some absent. The profile shows 400,000 to 500,000 clones, roughly 90% of them singletons. Treatment given: approximately 18 received Ad26.COV2.S at low or high dose, single or two shots; roughly five received placebo; per-sample allocation not given. The investigators took samples on day 63 after the first vaccine or placebo injection. The material was peripheral blood, obtained in a trial of Ad26.COV2.S vaccine versus placebo. The origin of this receptor is a person aged 18 to 59 who received the Ad26.COV2.S COVID-19 vaccine or a placebo.

The CDR3 protein is CASSRGAAQETQYF. The CDR3 nucleotides read TGTGCCAGCAGCAGGGGAGCGGCTCAAGAGACCCAGTACTTC. This chain joins TRBV7-2 and TRBJ2-5; D is perhaps TRBD1 or TRBD2 (5 bases each). The germline CDR1 and CDR2 sequences are SGHTA and FQGNSA. The V end was cut by 5 bases, the J end by 2 bases, with 12 bases between. This CDR3 is 14 amino acids long.